This T cell receptor (beta chain) was sequenced in a study of blood T cell repertoires in COVID-19. Across the study: Researchers got acute and convalescent COVID-19 samples from the United States, Italy and Spain. T cells, B-cell-depleted T cells, or PBMCs provided the cDNA or gDNA that served as material.

Data came from immunoSEQ multiplex PCR; TCRdb stores just in-frame clones and leaves some out. The sample records roughly 180,000 clones, roughly 81% being singletons. Germline CDR1 is SGHNT and CDR2 is YYREEE (reference sequence). This CDR3 comprises 15 residues. After removal of 4 bases from V and 5 bases from J, the junction contained 7 bases not matched to a gene. The V call is TRBV5-4, the J call TRBJ2-2; 8 nucleotides align to TRBD1. The sequencing sample was made of peripheral blood. The source of this sequence is a woman aged 35 to 49 with COVID-19, enrolled during active disease. The CDR3 loop is CASSPGQGLTGELFF. The CDR3 DNA follows: TGTGCCAGCAGCCCAGGACAGGGTCTTACCGGGGAGCTGTTTTTT.